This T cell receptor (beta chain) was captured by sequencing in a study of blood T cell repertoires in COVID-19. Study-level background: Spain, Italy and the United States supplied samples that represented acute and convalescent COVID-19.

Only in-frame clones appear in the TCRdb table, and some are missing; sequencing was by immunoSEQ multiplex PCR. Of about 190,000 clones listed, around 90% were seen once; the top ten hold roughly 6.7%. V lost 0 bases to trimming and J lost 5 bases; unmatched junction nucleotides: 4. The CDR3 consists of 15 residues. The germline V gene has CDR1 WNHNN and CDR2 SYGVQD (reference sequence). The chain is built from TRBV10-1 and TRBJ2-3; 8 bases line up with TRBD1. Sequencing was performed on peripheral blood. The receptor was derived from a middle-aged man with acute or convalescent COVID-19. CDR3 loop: CASSESRGPGDTQYF. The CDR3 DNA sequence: TGCGCCAGCAGTGAGTCCAGGGGGCCTGGAGATACGCAGTATTTT.